This entry is about one TCR beta chain. These data originate in a study of blood T cell repertoires in COVID-19. Study details: Acute and convalescent COVID-19 specimens originated in the United States, Italy and Spain. Sample material is recorded as cDNA or gDNA derived from T cells, B-cell-depleted T cells, or PBMCs.

Germline V gene data show CDR1 as SGHNT and CDR2 as YYREEE (reference sequence). The ends lost 1 base at V and 7 bases at J; junction bases unmatched: 7. This CDR3 contains 16 residues. Per the study methods: The authors estimated nucleated cell counts from reference gene primer amplification. Here immunoSEQ multiplex PCR was the method, and the copy in TCRdb shows in-frame clones only, minus some. Clone size and V and J calls were adopted from that table, with D and trimming inferred from the DNA. Of approximately 150,000 clones in the sample, roughly nine tenths were seen once. Sequenced input: peripheral blood. The chain is built from TRBV5-4 and TRBJ2-1, with 11 positions matching TRBD2. This TCR derives from a human donor in a cohort sampled during active COVID-19. This chain's CDR3 is CASSLSLAGGRNEQFF. The CDR3 DNA reads as TGTGCCAGCAGCTTGAGCCTAGCGGGGGGCCGAAATGAGCAGTTCTTC.